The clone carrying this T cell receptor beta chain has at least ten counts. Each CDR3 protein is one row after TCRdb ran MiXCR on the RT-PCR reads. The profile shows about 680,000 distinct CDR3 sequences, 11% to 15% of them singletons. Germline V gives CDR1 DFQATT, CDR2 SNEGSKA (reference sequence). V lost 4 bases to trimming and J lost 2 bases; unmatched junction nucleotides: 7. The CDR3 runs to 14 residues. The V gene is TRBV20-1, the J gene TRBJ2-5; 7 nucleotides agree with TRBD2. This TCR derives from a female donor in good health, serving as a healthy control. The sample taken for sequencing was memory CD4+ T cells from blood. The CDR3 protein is CSAIPLADQETQYF. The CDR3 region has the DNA TGCAGTGCTATTCCCCTAGCGGATCAAGAGACCCAGTACTTC.